These 3 T cell receptor beta chains were all obtained from the same sample, sequenced in a study of technical replicates of blood from a few donors. Data came from immunoSEQ multiplex PCR; TCRdb stores just in-frame clones and leaves some out. The sample shows about 62,000 clones, roughly nine tenths of them seen only once. Sequenced: PBMCs. Every receptor here comes from a human donor in good health. Some clones in this sample may be carry-over from other donors' samples.

The genes are TRBV7-2 and TRBJ1-4, with a possible D match to TRBD1 (6 bases). V was pared by 1 base and J by 5 bases, with 8 bases between. This CDR3 has 14 residues. CDR1 and CDR2 from the germline V gene are SGHTA and FQGNSA. CDR3 region: CASSLGQGNEKLFF. CDR3 sequence (DNA): TGTGCCAGCAGCTTAGGGCAGGGGAATGAAAAACTGTTTTTT.

The rearrangement joins TRBV18 to TRBJ1-2, with D unclear. The V end was cut by 3 bases, the J end by 5 bases, with 16 bases between. Looked up from germline, CDR1 is KGHSH and CDR2 is LQKENI. The CDR3 is 15 amino acids. CDR3 bases: TGTGCCAGCTCACCTGCCGCGGGAGGAGAGTATGGCTACACCTTC. Amino acid sequence: CASSPAAGGEYGYTF. The whole variable domain, remainder taken from reference TRBV18 and TRBJ1-2, is NAGVMQNPRHLVRRRGQEARLRCSPMKGHSHVYWYRQLPEEGLKFMVYLQKENIIDESGMPKERFSAEFPKEGPSILRIQQVVRGDSAAYFCASSPAAGGEYGYTFGSGTRLTVV.

The chain recombines TRBV9 with TRBJ2-3; unclear D gene. Germline CDR1 reads SGDLS; CDR2 reads YYNGEE. V was cut by 7 bases and J by 4 bases, with 10 bases left in between. CDR3 length equals 12 residues. CDR3 DNA sequence: TGTGCCAGCTTCCTAACTCCAGATACGCAGTATTTT. This sequence encodes CASFLTPDTQYF.